Below, 29 T cell receptor beta chains from the same sample are listed, as sequenced in a study of T cell repertoires in cytomegalovirus infection. TCRdb recomputed calls from the reads with MiXCR, one row per CDR3 protein. There are 200,000 to 300,000 distinct CDR3 sequences in the sample; 9% to 15% occur only once, and 1.5% to 2% lies in the top ten. The sequenced material came from PBMCs. These receptors were obtained from a human donor in good health (CMV status not recorded). Some clones in this sample may be carry-over from other donors' samples.

This clonotype showed up many times. The V and J genes are TRBV7-2 and TRBJ2-5; 12 bases fit TRBD2. This CDR3 has 13 amino acids. The V gene's germline CDR1 is SGHTA and CDR2 FQGNSA. V lost 5 bases to trimming and J lost 13 bases; unmatched junction nucleotides: 8. The CDR3 sequence is CASSGRLAGVLYF. The CDR3 DNA follows: TGTGCCAGCAGCGGGCGACTAGCGGGAGTCCTGTACTTC.

The chain recombines TRBV28 with TRBJ1-2, with 12 bases identical to TRBD1. Trimming removed 5 bases from V and 2 bases from J; junction bases left unmatched: 9. Germline-derived CDR1 and CDR2 are MDHEN and SYDVKM. The CDR3 has 17 amino acids. The CDR3, as DNA: TGTGCCAGCAGTCTCACGCGGGACAGGGGGCAGAACTATGGCTACACCTTC. Amino acids: CASSLTRDRGQNYGYTF.

This clonotype appeared many times. V is TRBV18 and J is TRBJ2-3; D gene ambiguous. Germline loops: CDR1 KGHSH, CDR2 LQKENI. The CDR3 spans 15 residues. Trimming cost V 4 bases and J 3 bases, with 14 bases left between them. The CDR3 sequence: CASSLRVQTTDTQYF. The CDR3 coding sequence is TGTGCCAGCTCACTCCGGGTCCAGACGACAGATACGCAGTATTTT. The full variable domain, in which reference TRBV18 and TRBJ2-3 provide the parts outside the CDR3, is NAGVMQNPRHLVRRRGQEARLRCSPMKGHSHVYWYRQLPEEGLKFMVYLQKENIIDESGMPKERFSAEFPKEGPSILRIQQVVRGDSAAYFCASSLRVQTTDTQYFGPGTRLTVL.

This clonotype was detected many times. The V and J genes are TRBV7-2 and TRBJ2-1; D is possibly TRBD2 (7 bases). The V and J ends lost 4 bases and 9 bases respectively, with 22 bases between them. The CDR3 runs 16 residues. Germline CDR1 is SGHTA and CDR2 is FQGNSA. In nucleotides, the CDR3 is TGTGCCAGCAGCTCCGGGGGAAGGGGGGGCGGTAGTGAGCAGTTCTTC. It specifies CASSSGGRGGGSEQFF. Full variable domain (missing parts from reference TRBV7-2 and TRBJ2-1): GAGVSQSPSNKVTEKGKDVELRCDPISGHTALYWYRQSLGQGLEFLIYFQGNSAPDKSGLPSDRFSAERTGGSVSTLTIQRTQQEDSAVYLCASSSGGRGGGSEQFFGPGTRLTVL.

This clonotype was recorded many times. The chain couples TRBV5-1 to TRBJ2-7, with D unresolved. The CDR3 is 15 amino acids. V gave up 5 bases and J gave up 2 bases, with 17 bases separating them. The germline CDR1 and CDR2 sequences are SGHRS and YFSETQ. Written as DNA, the CDR3 is TGCGCCAGCAGTCCCCGGCGTGGGGTGCCCTACGAGCAGTACTTC. This encodes CASSPRRGVPYEQYF.

The V call is TRBV29-1, the J call TRBJ2-7; no firm D call. Looked up from germline, CDR1 is SQVTM and CDR2 is ANQGSEA. CDR3 length equals 14 residues. Trimming stripped 4 bases from V and 3 bases from J, with 16 bases between. The CDR3 sequence: CSVGGSRSLYEQYF. CDR3 nucleotides: TGCAGCGTTGGGGGTAGTAGATCACTCTACGAGCAGTACTTC.

The CDR3 protein is CASSLVWDRGAPSGANVLTF. DNA of the CDR3: TGTGCCAGCAGCTTAGTTTGGGACAGGGGGGCTCCCTCTGGGGCCAACGTCCTGACTTTC. This sequence joins TRBV7-2 and TRBJ2-6; 11 bases match TRBD1. The ends lost 1 base at V and 0 bases at J; junction bases unmatched: 8. The germline V gene has CDR1 SGHTA and CDR2 FQGNSA. The CDR3 extends over 20 amino acids. The entire variable domain, with the rest obtained from reference TRBV7-2 and TRBJ2-6, is as follows: GAGVSQSPSNKVTEKGKDVELRCDPISGHTALYWYRQSLGQGLEFLIYFQGNSAPDKSGLPSDRFSAERTGGSVSTLTIQRTQQEDSAVYLCASSLVWDRGAPSGANVLTFGAGSRLTVL.

Ten or more counts support this clonotype. The V gene is TRBV6-2 or TRBV6-3, the J gene TRBJ2-7; D is possibly TRBD2 (6 bases). This CDR3 is 17 amino acids long. V was pared by 5 bases and J by 0 bases, with 20 bases between. Germline CDR1 MNHEY, CDR2 SVGEGT. CDR3 loop: CASSQRPSELPSYEQYF. In nucleotides, the CDR3 is TGTGCCAGCAGTCAAAGACCTAGCGAATTACCCTCCTACGAGCAGTACTTC.

The genes are TRBV27 and TRBJ2-7; D call uncertain. Between the trimmed V and J ends, which lost 0 bases and 0 bases, there was a span of 12 bases. The germline V gene has CDR1 MNHEY and CDR2 SMNVEV (reference sequence). This CDR3 has 16 residues. The CDR3 here is CASSLSKGTLSYEQYF. As DNA, the CDR3 is TGTGCCAGCAGTTTATCGAAGGGCACCCTCTCCTACGAGCAGTACTTC.

This clonotype showed up just a few times. V and J are TRBV5-6 and TRBJ1-5; the D is unclear. The CDR3 contains 14 residues. In germline, CDR1 is SGHDT, CDR2 YYEEEE. V lost 3 bases and J 7 bases, leaving 14 bases between the germline ends. CDR3 residues: CASSWSNGNQPQHF. The CDR3 nucleotides are TGTGCCAGCAGCTGGTCCAATGGGAACCAGCCCCAGCATTTT.

The sample holds many counts of this clonotype. This chain links TRBV15 with TRBJ1-1; 10 positions match TRBD1. In germline, CDR1 is LNHNV, CDR2 YYDKDF (reference sequence). J was trimmed by 5 bases and V by 3 bases; bases with no gene match: 3. The CDR3 spans 14 residues. CDR3 bases: TGTGCCACCAGCAGGGACAGGGGGGAGACTGAAGCTTTCTTT. Encoded protein: CATSRDRGETEAFF.

This clonotype came up a few times. The chain recombines TRBV6-5 with TRBJ2-6; 11 positions match TRBD1. Germline-derived CDR1 and CDR2 are MNHEY and SVGAGI. V dropped 2 bases and J dropped 0; count of bases not matched to a gene: 3. This CDR3 comprises 18 residues. DNA of the CDR3: TGTGCCAGCAGTTACGGGACAGGGGGAGCCTCTGGGGCCAACGTCCTGACTTTC. It yields the protein CASSYGTGGASGANVLTF.

At least ten counts were recorded for this clonotype. DNA for the CDR3: TGCGCCAGCAGTGAGGCCCGGACAGCCAAAAACATTCAGTACTTC. Its translation is CASSEARTAKNIQYF. The chain recombines TRBV10-2 with TRBJ2-4; no definite D call. Deletions cut 2 bases from V and 0 bases from J, with 8 bases between. Per germline, CDR1 WSHSY and CDR2 SAAADI. CDR3 size: 15 residues.

The chain has TRBV5-1 and TRBJ2-3; perhaps TRBD1 as D (5 bases). V shed 3 bases and J shed 4 bases, with 12 bases lying between them. The CDR3 sequence is 14 residues long. Germline lookup yields CDR1 SGHRS and CDR2 YFSETQ. The CDR3 bases are TGCGCCAGCAGCTACTCAGGGTCCCCAGATACGCAGTATTTT. Amino acid sequence: CASSYSGSPDTQYF.

This clonotype has a count of ten or more. This rearrangement joins TRBV6-1 to TRBJ2-5; D is uncertain. The V and J ends lost 5 bases and 1 base respectively, with 8 bases between them. There are 13 residues in the CDR3. Germline V gene lookup returns CDR1 MNHNS and CDR2 SASEGT. CDR3 nucleotides: TGTGCCAGCAGTTCACAGTTCCAAGAGACCCAGTACTTC. Its protein product is CASSSQFQETQYF.

The rearrangement uses TRBV6-5 and TRBJ2-7; 7 nucleotides agree with TRBD2. The ends lost 2 bases at V and 1 base at J; junction bases unmatched: 5. This CDR3 contains 15 residues. Per the germline V gene, CDR1 is MNHEY and CDR2 is SVGAGI. The CDR3 bases are TGTGCCAGCAGTTACGGGGGGGTGGGATCCTACGAGCAGTACTTC. It translates to CASSYGGVGSYEQYF.

This clonotype was seen repeatedly, ten times or more. V and J are TRBV11-3 and TRBJ2-5; D may be TRBD2 (6 bases). V lost 1 base, J lost 4 bases, and 10 bases lay in between. Germline V gene sequence: CDR1 SGHNT, CDR2 YENEEA. The CDR3 is made up of 14 amino acids. The chain's CDR3 is CASSLVAEGETQYF. The CDR3 nucleotides are TGTGCCAGCAGCTTAGTTGCGGAGGGAGAGACCCAGTACTTC.

The chain employs TRBV20-1 and TRBJ2-6; D might be TRBD2 (6 bases). The length of the CDR3 is 18 residues. V was shortened by 6 bases and J by 3 bases, with 24 bases between the two germline ends. Germline CDR1 reads DFQATT; CDR2 reads SNEGSKA (reference sequence). The DNA for the CDR3 is TGCAGTGCAACAGAGGCGGGACGCCCTCAAGGTGGGGCCAACGTCCTGACTTTC. This translates into CSATEAGRPQGGANVLTF.

This clonotype was seen only a few times. V and J are TRBV28 and TRBJ2-5, with 7 bases identical to TRBD2. In germline, CDR1 is MDHEN, CDR2 SYDVKM. V shed 7 bases and J 5 bases; nucleotides not matched to a gene: 7. The CDR3 consists of 13 residues. The CDR3 sequence: CASTSGTMETQYF. The CDR3 region has the DNA TGTGCCAGCACCTCGGGGACTATGGAGACCCAGTACTTC.

This sequence joins TRBV11-2 and TRBJ2-3, with D maybe TRBD1 (5 bases). The V gene lost 6 bases and the J gene lost 2 bases, with 15 bases spanning the gap. Per germline, CDR1 SGHAT and CDR2 FQNNGV. The CDR3 spans 15 residues. The CDR3 coding sequence is TGTGCCAGCAGTCAAGGGGCGATCGTCACAGATACGCAGTATTTT. It is translated as CASSQGAIVTDTQYF.

This clonotype came up a few times. The chain employs TRBV11-2 and TRBJ2-2; the D gene is possibly TRBD2 (5 bases). CDR3 length: 18 residues. Germline CDR1 reads SGHAT; CDR2 reads FQNNGV. The V and J ends lost 5 bases and 3 bases respectively, with 22 bases between them. CDR3 loop: CASSPGVLIARDTGELFF. The CDR3 bases are TGTGCCAGCAGCCCCGGGGTCCTTATTGCGAGGGACACCGGGGAGCTGTTTTTT. Full variable domain (missing parts from reference TRBV11-2 and TRBJ2-2): EAGVAQSPRYKIIEKRQSVAFWCNPISGHATLYWYQQILGQGPKLLIQFQNNGVVDDSQLPKDRFSAERLKGVDSTLKIQPAKLEDSAVYLCASSPGVLIARDTGELFFGEGSRLTVL.

V gene TRBV2 combines with J gene TRBJ1-1; 7 bases fit TRBD1. In germline, CDR1 is SNHLY, CDR2 FYNNEI. J gave up 9 bases and V 1 base, and 5 bases lay outside the gene matches. The CDR3 length is 13 residues. This CDR3 is CASSEGRDSKAFF. As DNA, the CDR3 is TGTGCCAGCAGTGAAGGGAGGGACAGTAAAGCTTTCTTT.

V is TRBV5-6 and J is TRBJ2-7; 8 positions agree with TRBD1. V gave up 2 bases and J gave up 3 bases; unmatched junction bases: 7. The CDR3 is made up of 15 amino acids. Germline values: CDR1 SGHDT, CDR2 YYEEEE. The DNA for the CDR3 is TGTGCCAGCAGCTTTTCGGACAGGGAGATCTACGAGCAGTACTTC. Residues: CASSFSDREIYEQYF. Supplemented by reference TRBV5-6 and TRBJ2-7, the full variable domain reads DAGVTQSPTHLIKTRGQQVTLRCSPKSGHDTVSWYQQALGQGPQFIFQYYEEEERQRGNFPDRFSGHQFPNYSSELNVNALLLGDSALYLCASSFSDREIYEQYFGPGTRLTVT.

Notes on this clonotype: Being one base from a much bigger clone, this may be a read error. This likely comes from a read error, as the CDR3 has no conserved phenylalanine or tryptophan at its end. The rearrangement links TRBV7-2 to TRBJ2-2, with 8 bases lining up with TRBD2. J was trimmed by 5 bases and V by 5 bases; bases with no gene match: 7. CDR3 length: 15 residues. Germline-derived CDR1 and CDR2 are SGHTA and FQGNSA. CDR3 residues: CASSQGTRDTGELFV. The CDR3 DNA is TGTGCCAGCAGCCAAGGGACTAGGGATACCGGGGAGCTGTTTGTT.

On this clonotype itself: A read error may be the cause here, since a much bigger clone is one base away. The chain carries TRBV5-4 and TRBJ2-3; weak D call: TRBD2 (6 bases). Germline assignment: CDR1 SGHNT and CDR2 YYREEE (reference sequence). The length of the CDR3 is 15 residues. The CDR3 sequence: CGSSQGTSLTDTQYF. In DNA, the CDR3 is TGTGGCAGCAGCCAAGGGACTTCCCTCACAGATACGCAGTATTTT.

The chain employs TRBV19 and TRBJ2-1, with 13 nucleotides matching TRBD2. The length of the CDR3 is 14 residues. With 5 bases clipped from V and 10 bases from J, the junction kept 5 bases outside the gene matches. CDR1 and CDR2 from the germline V gene are LNHDA and SQIVND (reference sequence). The CDR3 protein is CASSPGTSGTEQFF. CDR3 nucleotide sequence: TGTGCCAGTAGTCCCGGGACTAGCGGGACGGAGCAGTTCTTC.

This rearrangement joins TRBV6-5 to TRBJ2-7, with 10 bases identical to TRBD2. V lost 6 bases, J lost 0 bases, and 11 bases stayed unmatched. This CDR3 is 17 amino acids long. Germline-derived CDR1 and CDR2 are MNHEY and SVGAGI. The CDR3: CASRPGLAALASYEQYF. The CDR3 region has the DNA TGTGCCAGCAGACCAGGACTAGCGGCTCTTGCCTCCTACGAGCAGTACTTC.

CDR3 amino acids: CASSQTGGRGGNQPQHF. The DNA for the CDR3 is TGTGCCAGCAGCCAAACCGGGGGACGGGGAGGGAATCAGCCCCAGCATTTT. The gene calls are TRBV4-2 and TRBJ1-5; D possibly corresponds to TRBD1 (5 bases). The CDR3 has 17 amino acids. V gave up 2 bases and J gave up 4 bases, with 18 bases separating them. Germline CDR1 LGHNA, CDR2 YNFKEQ.

CDR3 amino acids: CSVETGSEGYTF. CDR3 nucleotide sequence: TGCAGCGTTGAGACAGGGAGTGAGGGCTACACCTTC. This chain joins TRBV29-1 and TRBJ1-2; 7 bases are shared with TRBD1. Trimming removed 3 bases from V and 8 bases from J; junction bases left unmatched: 6. This CDR3 has 12 residues. Germline V gene sequence: CDR1 SQVTM, CDR2 ANQGSEA. Supplemented by reference TRBV29-1 and TRBJ1-2, the full variable domain reads SAVISQKPSRDICQRGTSLTIQCQVDSQVTMMFWYRQQPGQSLTLIATANQGSEATYESGFVIDKFPISRPNLTFSTLTVSNMSPEDSSIYLCSVETGSEGYTFGSGTRLTVV.